The rows below give T cell receptor beta chains drawn from one sample of a study of blood T cell repertoires in COVID-19. Assay used: immunoSEQ multiplex PCR; TCRdb lists only in-frame clones, some missing. Among fewer than 350,000 clones listed, about nine tenths were seen once. The sequencing sample was made of PBMCs or T cells enriched from blood (not recorded which). The receptors derive from a woman aged 25 to 45 who had been exposed to COVID-19. Each CDR3 is given with its conserved first and last residue. D genes are given only for firm matches. Clone size appears in some rows only: once, few, many, or a class for an expanded clone.

V gene: TRBV29-1
clone size: NA
D gene: NA
J gene: TRBJ1-2
CDR3 DNA: TGCAGCGTTGAAGAACAGGGAAACTATGGCTACACCTTC
CDR3 protein: CSVEEQGNYGYTF

V gene: TRBV4-1
clone size: NA
D gene: NA
J gene: TRBJ1-3
CDR3 DNA: TGCGCCAGCAGCCAAGAAGGCCAGGGGTACGGAAACACCATATATTTT
CDR3 protein: CASSQEGQGYGNTIYF

V gene: TRBV21-1
clone size: NA
D gene: NA
J gene: TRBJ2-3
CDR3 DNA: TGTGCCAGCAGCAAGGTCGGGACAGGTCATGAAGATACGCAGTATTTT
CDR3 protein: CASSKVGTGHEDTQYF

V gene: TRBV13
clone size: NA
D gene: TRBD2
J gene: TRBJ2-7
CDR3 DNA: TGTGCCAGCAGCTTAGAGTTAGCGGGGCCCTACGAGCAGTACTTC
CDR3 protein: CASSLELAGPYEQYF

V gene: TRBV27
clone size: NA
D gene: NA
J gene: TRBJ2-3
CDR3 DNA: TGTGCCAGCAGTGGGGGGAGTCTAGATACGCAGTATTTT
CDR3 protein: CASSGGSLDTQYF

V gene: TRBV5-1
clone size: few
D gene: TRBD2
J gene: TRBJ2-1
CDR3 DNA: TGCGCCAGCAGCTTGGCTTTAGCGGGAGGGCCTGAGCAGTTCTTC
CDR3 protein: CASSLALAGGPEQFF

V gene: TRBV5-1
clone size: NA
D gene: NA
J gene: TRBJ1-3
CDR3 DNA: TGCGCCAGCCGCGCTGACTCTGGAAACACCATATATTTT
CDR3 protein: CASRADSGNTIYF

V gene: TRBV7-9
clone size: NA
D gene: TRBD1
J gene: TRBJ1-2
CDR3 DNA: TGTGCCAGCAGCTATCGACAGGGGGCAAACTATGGCTACACCTTC
CDR3 protein: CASSYRQGANYGYTF

V gene: TRBV28
clone size: NA
D gene: NA
J gene: TRBJ2-7
CDR3 DNA: TGTGCCAGCAGGGGGGACTCCTCCTACGAGCAGTACTTC
CDR3 protein: CASRGDSSYEQYF

V gene: TRBV10-2
clone size: NA
D gene: NA
J gene: TRBJ2-2
CDR3 DNA: TGCGCCAGCAGAAAAAGCGGGTTGAACACCGGGGAGCTGTTTTTT
CDR3 protein: CASRKSGLNTGELFF

V gene: TRBV2
clone size: NA
D gene: NA
J gene: TRBJ1-2
CDR3 DNA: TGTGCCAGCAGTGAAGTAGCTAAGTGTTGCACCTTC
CDR3 protein: CASSEVAKCCTF

V gene: TRBV28
clone size: NA
D gene: TRBD2
J gene: TRBJ2-7
CDR3 DNA: TGTGCCAGCAGTTTGATTAGCGGGGGGAACTCCTACGAGCAGTACTTC
CDR3 protein: CASSLISGGNSYEQYF

V gene: TRBV27
clone size: NA
D gene: NA
J gene: TRBJ1-2
CDR3 DNA: TGTGCCAGCAGCAGCAGGGATGGCTACACCTTC
CDR3 protein: CASSSRDGYTF

V gene: TRBV13
clone size: NA
D gene: TRBD1
J gene: TRBJ2-6
CDR3 DNA: TGTGCCAGCAGCATACTACCGGGACAGGGTTCGTCTGGGGCCAACGTCCTGACTTTC
CDR3 protein: CASSILPGQGSSGANVLTF

V gene: TRBV11-2
clone size: NA
D gene: TRBD2
J gene: TRBJ2-7
CDR3 DNA: TGTGCCAGCAGCTTTGGGGGAGGGCCCTACGAGCAGTACTTC
CDR3 protein: CASSFGGGPYEQYF

V gene: TRBV28
clone size: NA
D gene: TRBD2
J gene: TRBJ2-2
CDR3 DNA: TGTGCCAGCAGTATCCCCTCTAGCGGGCGGTACACCGGGGAGCTGTTTTTT
CDR3 protein: CASSIPSSGRYTGELFF

V gene: TRBV28
clone size: NA
D gene: NA
J gene: TRBJ1-4
CDR3 DNA: TGTGCCAGCAGTTTAGCCCGGGAGTATAATGAAAAACTGTTTTTT
CDR3 protein: CASSLAREYNEKLFF

V gene: TRBV5-1
clone size: NA
D gene: NA
J gene: TRBJ2-5
CDR3 DNA: TGCGCCAGCAGCTTTGGACAGGGAGGGATGGAGACCCAGTACTTC
CDR3 protein: CASSFGQGGMETQYF